The rows below give T cell receptor beta chains drawn from one sample of a study of T cell changes during pregnancy in multiple sclerosis. Sequenced by immunoSEQ multiplex PCR; TCRdb stores in-frame clones only, minus some. The top ten hold roughly 2% of the sample, which has approximately 70,000 clones, roughly 92% seen once. The sample here was peripheral blood, taken in the second trimester of pregnancy. These receptors were obtained from a female donor with multiple sclerosis, enrolled in a pregnancy study. CDR3s include the opening cysteine and the closing phenylalanine or tryptophan. D genes are given only for firm matches. Rows may omit the clone size; those that give it use once, few, many or a size class.

J gene: TRBJ2-3; clone size: .; D gene: .; V gene: TRBV18; CDR3 protein: CASSPTARRSTDTQYF; CDR3 DNA: TGTGCCAGCTCACCAACAGCCAGAAGAAGCACAGATACGCAGTATTTT
J gene: TRBJ1-1; clone size: .; D gene: .; V gene: TRBV4-2; CDR3 protein: CASSQDEQGGEAFF; CDR3 DNA: TGTGCCAGCAGCCAAGATGAACAGGGTGGGGAAGCTTTCTTT
J gene: TRBJ1-4; clone size: .; D gene: .; V gene: TRBV11-2; CDR3 protein: CASSLHAGEKLFF; CDR3 DNA: TGTGCCAGCAGCTTGCACGCGGGGGAAAAACTGTTTTTT
J gene: TRBJ2-7; clone size: .; D gene: .; V gene: TRBV7-9; CDR3 protein: CASKPAEGGAGEQYF; CDR3 DNA: TGTGCCAGCAAACCTGCGGAGGGGGGGGCGGGCGAGCAGTACTTC
J gene: TRBJ1-3; clone size: .; D gene: .; V gene: TRBV11-3; CDR3 protein: CASSLALRDRSGNTIYF; CDR3 DNA: TGTGCCAGCAGCTTAGCCCTGCGGGACCGCTCTGGAAACACCATATATTTT
J gene: TRBJ1-2; clone size: few; D gene: .; V gene: TRBV4-1; CDR3 protein: CASTLRAADNYGYTF; CDR3 DNA: TGCGCCAGCACCCTGCGGGCAGCTGATAACTATGGCTACACCTTC
J gene: TRBJ2-3; clone size: once; D gene: TRBD2; V gene: TRBV11-2; CDR3 protein: CASGVAGVLDTQYF; CDR3 DNA: TGTGCCAGTGGGGTAGCGGGAGTTCTAGATACGCAGTATTTT
J gene: TRBJ1-5; clone size: .; D gene: .; V gene: TRBV5-1; CDR3 protein: CASSLEGGNQPQHF; CDR3 DNA: TGCGCCAGCAGCTTGGAGGGGGGCAATCAGCCCCAGCATTTT
J gene: TRBJ1-2; clone size: .; D gene: TRBD1; V gene: TRBV18; CDR3 protein: CASSSYGQGSGGYTF; CDR3 DNA: TGTGCCAGCTCATCTTACGGACAGGGAAGTGGGGGCTACACCTTC
J gene: TRBJ2-5; clone size: once; D gene: TRBD2; V gene: TRBV19; CDR3 protein: CASRRLAGGGTQYF; CDR3 DNA: TGTGCCAGTAGGCGACTAGCGGGAGGAGGGACCCAGTACTTC
J gene: TRBJ1-1; clone size: .; D gene: .; V gene: TRBV9; CDR3 protein: CASSSGGTEAFF; CDR3 DNA: TGTGCCAGCAGCTCCGGGGGGACTGAAGCTTTCTTT
J gene: TRBJ2-7; clone size: .; D gene: TRBD2; V gene: TRBV11-3; CDR3 protein: CASSFGAGGSYEQYF; CDR3 DNA: TGTGCCAGCAGCTTTGGAGCGGGGGGATCCTACGAGCAGTACTTC
J gene: TRBJ2-3; clone size: few; D gene: TRBD2; V gene: TRBV29-1; CDR3 protein: CSVEDRTSLNTDTQYF; CDR3 DNA: TGCAGCGTTGAAGACCGGACTAGCCTCAACACAGATACGCAGTATTTT
J gene: TRBJ2-1; clone size: .; D gene: .; V gene: TRBV27; CDR3 protein: CASSLRASSNEQFF; CDR3 DNA: TGTGCCAGCAGTTTAAGAGCTAGCTCAAATGAGCAGTTCTTC
J gene: TRBJ2-1; clone size: .; D gene: .; V gene: TRBV18; CDR3 protein: CASTADNEQFF; CDR3 DNA: TGTGCCAGCACGGCGGACAATGAGCAGTTCTTC
J gene: TRBJ2-2; clone size: .; D gene: TRBD2; V gene: TRBV9; CDR3 protein: CASSARLAATGELFF; CDR3 DNA: TGTGCCAGCAGCGCGAGACTAGCGGCCACCGGGGAGCTGTTTTTT
J gene: TRBJ1-2; clone size: .; D gene: .; V gene: TRBV7-9; CDR3 protein: CASSLMAGANYGYTF; CDR3 DNA: TGTGCCAGCAGCTTAATGGCGGGGGCGAACTATGGCTACACCTTC
J gene: TRBJ2-3; clone size: .; D gene: .; V gene: TRBV25-1; CDR3 protein: CASSRSGAQYF; CDR3 DNA: TGTGCCAGCAGCCGATCCGGAGCCCAGTATTTT
J gene: TRBJ1-3; clone size: .; D gene: TRBD1; V gene: TRBV29-1; CDR3 protein: CSATGTGATGNTIYF; CDR3 DNA: TGCAGCGCCACCGGGACAGGGGCGACTGGAAACACCATATATTTT
J gene: TRBJ2-5; clone size: .; D gene: TRBD1; V gene: TRBV14; CDR3 protein: CASSQVLVGWKDRERETQYF; CDR3 DNA: TGTGCCAGCAGCCAAGTCTTAGTCGGGTGGAAGGACAGGGAAAGAGAGACCCAGTACTTC
J gene: TRBJ2-7; clone size: .; D gene: .; V gene: TRBV7-9; CDR3 protein: CASSPRLGDGGRYEQYF; CDR3 DNA: TGTGCCAGCAGCCCCCGATTAGGGGACGGAGGGCGCTACGAGCAGTACTTC
J gene: TRBJ1-6; clone size: .; D gene: .; V gene: TRBV27; CDR3 protein: CASSSGWDYDSPLHF; CDR3 DNA: TGTGCCAGCAGTTCAGGGTGGGACTACGATTCACCCCTCCACTTT
J gene: TRBJ1-1; clone size: once; D gene: .; V gene: TRBV18; CDR3 protein: CASSPRQVRIEAFF; CDR3 DNA: TGTGCCAGCTCCCCTCGACAGGTACGGATTGAAGCTTTCTTT
J gene: TRBJ2-7; clone size: .; D gene: TRBD2; V gene: TRBV28; CDR3 protein: CASSLDGAGKSYEQYF; CDR3 DNA: TGTGCCAGCAGTTTAGACGGAGCGGGAAAATCCTACGAGCAGTACTTC
J gene: TRBJ1-4; clone size: many; D gene: TRBD1; V gene: TRBV15; CDR3 protein: CATSNGQGASEKLFF; CDR3 DNA: TGTGCCACCAGCAACGGACAGGGGGCGAGTGAAAAACTGTTTTTT
J gene: TRBJ2-1; clone size: .; D gene: TRBD2; V gene: TRBV27; CDR3 protein: CASKSGLVGNEQFF; CDR3 DNA: TGTGCCAGCAAGTCCGGACTAGTGGGCAATGAGCAGTTCTTC
J gene: TRBJ1-5; clone size: .; D gene: TRBD1; V gene: TRBV2; CDR3 protein: CASRVDRGKGQPQHF; CDR3 DNA: TGTGCCAGCAGGGTGGACAGGGGGAAAGGTCAGCCCCAGCATTTT
J gene: TRBJ2-7; clone size: .; D gene: TRBD2; V gene: TRBV28; CDR3 protein: CASNSAQSGRVSYEQYF; CDR3 DNA: TGTGCCAGCAATTCCGCCCAGAGCGGGAGAGTGTCCTACGAGCAGTACTTC
J gene: TRBJ1-1; clone size: .; D gene: TRBD1; V gene: TRBV5-8; CDR3 protein: CASSHNNLGQKNTEAFF; CDR3 DNA: TGTGCCAGCAGCCATAATAATTTGGGACAGAAGAACACTGAAGCTTTCTTT
J gene: TRBJ2-3; clone size: .; D gene: TRBD2; V gene: TRBV2; CDR3 protein: CASSEGLAVDFDTQYF; CDR3 DNA: TGTGCCAGCAGTGAGGGACTAGCGGTAGATTTTGATACGCAGTATTTT